These 31 T cell receptor beta chains share one sample of origin, sequenced in a study of radiotherapy plus CTLA-4 blockade in lung cancer (dated 2018 in TCRdb). The library was generated by the immunoSEQ multiplex PCR assay. TCRdb took over this immuneACCESS table, retaining in-frame rearrangements with V and J assigned. Such tables are incomplete; in checked studies, under half of the missing clones stem from an unresolved V gene, and the remainder is unexplained. Across this sample there are over 70,000 clones, with roughly 86% seen only once. About 2% of the sample is in the top ten clones. The input for sequencing was peripheral blood, taken from a patient treated with radiotherapy plus ipilimumab. These receptors were taken from a human donor with non-small cell lung cancer who had a partial response to radiotherapy plus ipilimumab.

This clone has a handful of counts. A junction boundary mismatches the germline segment, possibly from a read error. The chain recombines TRBV7-7 with TRBJ2-1, with TRBD1 matching 7 bases. The CDR3 is 14 amino acids. Germline-derived CDR1 and CDR2 are SSHAT and FNYEAQ (reference sequence). In DNA, the CDR3 is TGTGCTAGCAGCCGGCAGACAGGGAACAATGAGCAGTTCTTC. Its protein is CASSRQTGNNEQFF.

The chain combines TRBV19 with TRBJ2-5; 8 nucleotides align to TRBD2. There are 14 residues in the CDR3. Germline-derived CDR1 and CDR2 are LNHDA and SQIVND (reference sequence). V gave up 3 bases and J gave up 5 bases; unmatched junction bases: 5. The CDR3 reads CASSIAGGGETQYF. CDR3 DNA: TGTGCCAGTAGTATTGCGGGAGGCGGGGAGACCCAGTACTTC.

This chain uses TRBV28 with TRBJ1-5; no reliable D call. In germline, CDR1 is MDHEN, CDR2 SYDVKM. V was clipped by 4 bases and J by 6 bases, with 16 bases between them. This CDR3 is 15 amino acids long. The CDR3 here is CASSSLAARGQPQHF. DNA for the CDR3: TGTGCCAGCAGTTCCCTTGCGGCCCGAGGTCAGCCCCAGCATTTT. The variable domain in full, completed from reference TRBV28 and TRBJ1-5, reads DVKVTQSSRYLVKRTGEKVFLECVQDMDHENMFWYRQDPGLGLRLIYFSYDVKMKEKGDIPEGYSVSREKKERFSLILESASTNQTSMYLCASSSLAARGQPQHFGDGTRLSIL.

This sequence joins TRBV10-2 and TRBJ2-1; no clear D gene. Germline CDR1 WSHSY, CDR2 SAAADI. The CDR3 runs to 14 residues. V lost 1 base and J lost 8, with 12 bases in between. The CDR3: CASSELVEVDEQFF. The CDR3 nucleotides read TGCGCCAGCAGTGAGTTGGTAGAGGTTGATGAGCAGTTCTTC.

This chain uses TRBV20-1 with TRBJ1-2; D is undetermined. CDR1 and CDR2 (germline): DFQATT, SNEGSKA (reference sequence). V was pared by 2 bases and J by 5 bases, with 6 bases between. The CDR3 has 11 residues. CDR3 amino acids: CSARSPYGYTF. The CDR3, as DNA: TGCAGTGCTAGATCCCCATATGGCTACACCTTC.

The CDR3 is CASSPATGTNYGYTF. Here the CDR3 DNA reads TGTGCCAGCTCACCTGCGACAGGTACTAACTATGGCTACACCTTC. The chain links TRBV18 to TRBJ1-2, with D perhaps TRBD1 (6 bases). The germline gives CDR1 KGHSH, CDR2 LQKENI. V was clipped by 3 bases and J by 0 bases, with 11 bases between them. This CDR3 region has 15 residues.

The table lists this clone with a count of one. The chain joins TRBV28 to TRBJ1-5; maybe TRBD1 (6 bases). The CDR3 extends over 14 amino acids. The V end lost 5 bases, the J end lost 6 bases, and 14 bases lay between the germline ends. Germline V lookup: CDR1 MDHEN, CDR2 SYDVKM. The CDR3 is CASSENQGGQPQHF. The CDR3 region has the DNA TGTGCCAGCAGTGAGAACCAAGGGGGTCAGCCCCAGCATTTT. Drawing the rest from reference TRBV28 and TRBJ1-5, the complete variable domain is DVKVTQSSRYLVKRTGEKVFLECVQDMDHENMFWYRQDPGLGLRLIYFSYDVKMKEKGDIPEGYSVSREKKERFSLILESASTNQTSMYLCASSENQGGQPQHFGDGTRLSIL.

This sequence joins TRBV7-6 and TRBJ2-1; unclear D gene. V was shortened by 7 bases and J by 0 bases, with 19 bases between the two germline ends. The CDR3 has 17 amino acids. Germline CDR1 reads SGHVS; CDR2 reads FNYEAQ. The CDR3 nucleotides are TGTGCCAGCACCGCTGGGCTATCCCCCAGCTCCTACAATGAGCAGTTCTTC. Its translation is CASTAGLSPSSYNEQFF.

This clone appeared a few times. This chain links TRBV5-1 with TRBJ2-7; D may be TRBD2 (7 bases). This CDR3 spans 15 amino acids. CDR1 SGHRS and CDR2 YFSETQ come from the germline V gene. Trimming left V 4 bases short and J 2 bases short, with 16 bases between. DNA of the CDR3: TGCGCCAGCAGCGGGGGGGGCGGAGAGACCTACGAGCAGTACTTC. This sequence encodes CASSGGGGETYEQYF.

Only a few counts were recorded for this clone. The chain recombines TRBV19 with TRBJ1-2, with D perhaps matching TRBD1 (5 bases). Germline V gene sequence: CDR1 LNHDA, CDR2 SQIVND (reference sequence). Trimming shortened V by 5 bases and J by 5 bases, and 12 bases separated the two germline ends. This CDR3 is built from 13 residues. CDR3 residues: CASSQDRLYGYTF. The DNA of the CDR3 is TGTGCCAGTAGTCAAGACAGACTTTATGGCTACACCTTC.

This rearrangement joins TRBV10-1 to TRBJ1-1; D might be TRBD1 (6 bases). Germline V CDR1 and CDR2: WNHNN, SYGVQD (reference sequence). The CDR3 extends over 13 amino acids. V was trimmed by 3 bases and J by 3 bases, leaving 8 bases between them. This CDR3 is CASSEGGDTEAFF. The DNA for the CDR3 is TGCGCCAGCAGTGAAGGGGGAGACACTGAAGCTTTCTTT.

This chain uses TRBV19 with TRBJ1-2; tentative D call: TRBD1 (5 bases). Germline values: CDR1 LNHDA, CDR2 SQIVND (reference sequence). V was pared by 6 bases and J by 3 bases, with 14 bases between. CDR3 length: 14 amino acids. The CDR3 reads CASSPTEVDYGYTF. As DNA, the CDR3 is TGTGCCAGTAGCCCGACAGAAGTCGACTATGGCTACACCTTC.

This chain links TRBV7-3 with TRBJ1-2, with D tentatively TRBD1 (5 bases). Germline CDR1 reads SGHTA; CDR2 reads FQGTGA. Deletions cut 5 bases from V and 6 bases from J, with 16 bases between. The CDR3 covers 14 residues. The CDR3 loop is CASSLYGGTHGYTF. As DNA, the CDR3 is TGTGCCAGCAGCCTCTATGGGGGGACGCATGGCTACACCTTC. Full variable domain (outside the CDR3, taken from reference TRBV7-3 and TRBJ1-2): GAGVSQTPSNKVTEKGKYVELRCDPISGHTALYWYRQSLGQGPEFLIYFQGTGAADDSGLPNDRFFAVRPEGSVSTLKIQRTERGDSAVYLCASSLYGGTHGYTFGSGTRLTVV.

The chain joins TRBV7-2 to TRBJ2-1, with D possibly TRBD2 on 5 matching bases. CDR3 length: 16 residues. Looked up from germline, CDR1 is SGHTA and CDR2 is FQGNSA. The ends were cut back, 6 bases at V and 3 bases at J, with 18 bases in the middle. The CDR3 region has the DNA TGTGCCAGCAGTTTCAGGTCGGACTTCCGCTACAATGAGCAGTTCTTC. This gives the protein CASSFRSDFRYNEQFF.

The V call is TRBV18, the J call TRBJ2-5, with a possible D match to TRBD1 (6 bases). Trimming cost V 8 bases and J 3 bases, with 10 bases left between them. CDR1 is KGHSH and CDR2 is LQKENI in the germline V gene. The CDR3 loop spans 12 amino acids. The CDR3 DNA sequence: TGTGCCAGCAGGACAGACAAAGAGACCCAGTACTTC. It codes for CASRTDKETQYF.

This clone was detected only a few times. The chain has TRBV19 and TRBJ2-1; TRBD2 agrees at 7 bases. The CDR3 contains 15 residues. Germline V lookup: CDR1 LNHDA, CDR2 SQIVND (reference sequence). V lost 5 bases to trimming and J lost 7 bases; unmatched junction nucleotides: 11. The chain's CDR3 is CASSSVAGAQNEQFF. CDR3 sequence (DNA): TGTGCCAGTAGTTCCGTGGCGGGAGCCCAGAATGAGCAGTTCTTC.

V and J are TRBV27 and TRBJ1-4; unclear D gene. This CDR3 comprises 14 residues. Germline CDR1 is MNHEY and CDR2 is SMNVEV (reference sequence). V lost 5 bases and J 4 bases, leaving 11 bases between the germline ends. CDR3 region: CASSLDVVNEKLFF. DNA of the CDR3: TGTGCCAGCAGTCTAGACGTGGTTAATGAAAAACTGTTTTTT.

This rearrangement joins TRBV9 to TRBJ2-3, with D perhaps matching TRBD1 (5 bases). The CDR3 totals 16 residues. Germline V gene data show CDR1 as SGDLS and CDR2 as YYNGEE. Deletions cut 3 bases from V and 2 bases from J, with 16 bases between. CDR3 nucleotides: TGTGCCAGCAGCGGCAGGGTGTCCCTCAACACAGATACGCAGTATTTT. Translated, it gives CASSGRVSLNTDTQYF.

This chain connects TRBV30 to TRBJ1-5; TRBD1 aligns across 9 bases. Trimming took 2 bases from V and 0 from J; bases not matched to a gene: 2. The V gene's germline CDR1 is GTSNPN and CDR2 SVGIG (reference sequence). The CDR3 contains 15 residues. CDR3 coding DNA: TGTGCCTGGAGTACAGGGGGCCATAGCAATCAGCCCCAGCATTTT. It specifies CAWSTGGHSNQPQHF.

This chain uses TRBV6-5 with TRBJ1-5, with D perhaps matching TRBD1 (6 bases). With 7 bases removed from V and 5 bases from J, the gap between germline ends came to 15 bases. This CDR3 region has 14 residues. Germline V lookup: CDR1 MNHEY, CDR2 SVGAGI. The CDR3 here is CASKRTGFDQPQHF. CDR3 in DNA: TGTGCCAGCAAACGCACAGGGTTCGATCAGCCCCAGCATTTT.

The rearrangement uses TRBV19 and TRBJ1-5; the match to TRBD1 covers 7 bases. Trimming cost V 5 bases and J 0 bases; bases outside gene matches: 7. The CDR3 runs 16 residues. Germline V lookup: CDR1 LNHDA, CDR2 SQIVND (reference sequence). CDR3 loop: CASSPGTVYSNQPQHF. Here the CDR3 DNA reads TGTGCCAGTAGTCCTGGGACAGTGTATAGCAATCAGCCCCAGCATTTT.

The V and J genes are TRBV5-4 and TRBJ1-4; TRBD1 is a possible D gene (5 bases). V was cut by 2 bases and J by 5 bases, with 10 bases left in between. Germline loops: CDR1 SGHNT, CDR2 YYREEE (reference sequence). The CDR3 loop spans 14 amino acids. The CDR3 DNA is TGTGCCAGCAGCTTTCAGGGTGTCAATGAAAAACTGTTTTTT. This codes for CASSFQGVNEKLFF.

The gene calls are TRBV5-4 and TRBJ2-7, with 12 positions matching TRBD1. CDR1 is SGHNT and CDR2 is YYREEE in the germline V gene (reference sequence). This CDR3 comprises 17 residues. V was pared by 2 bases and J by 7 bases, with 13 bases of the junction left unmatched. The CDR3 DNA reads as TGTGCCAGCAGCTTAGGGGAAACGGGACAGGGGGCTAGGGAGCAGTACTTC. This gives the protein CASSLGETGQGAREQYF.

The V call is TRBV11-1, the J call TRBJ2-7; D may be TRBD1 (7 bases). Trimming removed 3 bases from V and 1 base from J, with 10 bases in between. The CDR3 is 14 amino acids. Per the germline V gene, CDR1 is SGHAT and CDR2 is FQDESV (reference sequence). The CDR3 reads CASSFSGGSYEQYV. The DNA of the CDR3 is TGTGCCAGCAGCTTTTCAGGGGGGTCCTACGAGCAGTACGTC.

V gene TRBV18 combines with J gene TRBJ1-5, with D perhaps TRBD1 (6 bases). Germline CDR1 reads KGHSH; CDR2 reads LQKENI. The CDR3 is 16 amino acids. Trimming cost V 3 bases and J 9 bases, with 21 bases left between them. The CDR3 DNA reads TGTGCCAGCTCACCGCTGGGGGCCCTAGGTACCCTGCCCCAGCATTTT. Translation gives CASSPLGALGTLPQHF.

The V and J genes are TRBV11-1 and TRBJ1-1; D might be TRBD1 (6 bases). V was shortened by 4 bases and J by 1 base, with 13 bases between the two germline ends. This CDR3 is built from 15 residues. Germline CDR1 reads SGHAT; CDR2 reads FQDESV (reference sequence). CDR3 coding DNA: TGTGCCAGCAGCTGGACGCGGGGGGCGAACACTGAAGCTTTCTTT. Protein: CASSWTRGANTEAFF.

The J gene is TRBJ2-5, the V gene TRBV4-1; 7 bases map to TRBD1. The DNA end is more similar to TRBJ2-7, so the J call may be wrong. Looked up from germline, CDR1 is MGHRA and CDR2 is YSYEKL. The length of the CDR3 is 15 residues. The CDR3 bases are TGCGCCAGCAGCTATCCGGGACAGAGCTCCTACGAGCAGTACTTC. Its translation: CASSYPGQSSYEQYF.

The chain carries TRBV30 and TRBJ1-1; 10 bases line up with TRBD1. The CDR3 runs 16 residues. CDR1 and CDR2 (germline): GTSNPN, SVGIG (reference sequence). V gave up 0 bases and J gave up 3 bases; unmatched junction bases: 7. The CDR3 protein is CAWSVWTGGLDTEAFF. CDR3 DNA sequence: TGTGCCTGGAGTGTCTGGACAGGGGGTTTGGACACTGAAGCTTTCTTT.

The chain joins TRBV2 to TRBJ1-1, with TRBD1 identical over 12 bases. Germline lookup yields CDR1 SNHLY and CDR2 FYNNEI. The CDR3 spans 13 residues. V trimming: 11 bases; J trimming: 10 bases; junction bases outside the gene matches: 11. The CDR3 DNA reads as TGTGCCTGCCAGGGACAGGGGGCAGGACGAGCTTTCTTT. Its protein is CACQGQGAGRAFF.

The chain has TRBV18 and TRBJ2-3, with D perhaps TRBD1 (6 bases). Germline V lookup: CDR1 KGHSH, CDR2 LQKENI. V lost 4 bases to trimming and J lost 1 base, with 18 bases between them. This CDR3 comprises 17 residues. DNA of the CDR3: TGTGCCAGCTCACATAAGCCAACAGGGTCCGGCACAGATACGCAGTATTTT. The encoded protein is CASSHKPTGSGTDTQYF.

The chain carries TRBV11-2 and TRBJ1-1, with TRBD1 as a possible D gene (5 bases). Germline V CDR1 and CDR2: SGHAT, FQNNGV. V was clipped by 0 bases and J by 8 bases, with 16 bases between them. The CDR3 is made up of 15 amino acids. The CDR3 sequence is CASSLDGAGRVEAFF. CDR3 nucleotide sequence: TGTGCCAGCAGCTTAGATGGGGCAGGACGTGTCGAAGCTTTCTTT.